Below, 32 T cell receptor beta chains from the same sample are listed, as sequenced in a study of T cells in tumors after PD-1 blockade. The assay was immunoSEQ multiplex PCR, and TCRdb's table has in-frame clones only and misses some. The sample consists of almost 35,000 clones, roughly 73% of them appearing once. Source: PBMCs, taken after anti-PD-1 treatment. The receptor source for this set is a human donor with basal cell carcinoma.

The genes are TRBV4-2 and TRBJ2-2; D possibly uses TRBD1 or TRBD2 (6 bases each). Trimming removed 3 bases at V and 0 bases at J, with 17 bases between. CDR1 is LGHNA and CDR2 is YNFKEQ in the germline V gene. The CDR3 is made up of 18 amino acids. The CDR3 sequence: CASSHPPGATANTGELFF. The CDR3 bases are TGTGCCAGCAGCCATCCGCCGGGGGCCACCGCGAACACCGGGGAGCTGTTTTTT.

The gene calls are TRBV30 and TRBJ2-3; D is possibly TRBD2 (6 bases). CDR3 length: 16 residues. Trimming removed 7 bases at V and 3 bases at J, with 23 bases between. Looked up from germline, CDR1 is GTSNPN and CDR2 is SVGIG (reference sequence). Here the CDR3 DNA reads TGTGCCTCCAAACCCCCGGGCGGAGGGATGACAGATACGCAGTATTTT. It encodes CASKPPGGGMTDTQYF.

The CDR3 DNA sequence: TGTGCCATCAGTGGCGGGCGGGAGACGGTGTCAGATACGCAGTATTTT. Protein product: CAISGGRETVSDTQYF. The chain employs TRBV10-3 and TRBJ2-3; 7 bases agree with TRBD2. The V gene's germline CDR1 is ENHRY and CDR2 SYGVKD. The CDR3 extends over 16 amino acids. With V trimmed by 4 bases and J by 4 bases, 11 bases remained unmatched.

The CDR3 nucleotides read TGTGCCAGCAGCTTGAGGGATAGGGGCGGGAGCTCCTACGAGCAGTACTTC. This translates into CASSLRDRGGSSYEQYF. The chain carries TRBV5-4 and TRBJ2-7; 7 bases align to TRBD2. The CDR3 has 17 residues. Germline V gives CDR1 SGHNT, CDR2 YYREEE (reference sequence). The junction had 10 bases not matched to a gene; V was cut back by 1 base and J by 0 bases.

The chain joins TRBV7-9 to TRBJ1-1; D uncertain. Germline V lookup: CDR1 SEHNR, CDR2 FQNEAQ (reference sequence). V was clipped by 1 base and J by 6 bases, with 12 bases between them. The CDR3 consists of 14 residues. The CDR3 reads CASSLELYGAEAFF. The CDR3 nucleotides are TGTGCCAGCAGCTTAGAACTTTACGGCGCTGAAGCTTTCTTT.

The chain couples TRBV3-1 (or the pseudogene TRBV3-2) to TRBJ1-5; D gene ambiguous. V was cut by 3 bases and J by 7 bases, with 13 bases left in between. The germline CDR1 and CDR2 sequences are LGHDT and YNNKEL (reference sequence). The CDR3 extends over 14 amino acids. The CDR3 sequence: CASSQGGGIQPQHF. The CDR3 DNA follows: TGTGCCAGCAGCCAGGGTGGAGGGATCCAGCCCCAGCATTTT.

The chain is built from TRBV5-6 and TRBJ1-6; D call uncertain. This CDR3 comprises 14 residues. Between the trimmed V and J ends, which lost 2 bases and 7 bases, there was a span of 10 bases. The V gene's germline CDR1 is SGHDT and CDR2 YYEEEE. The CDR3 protein is CASSFWQRNSPLHF. As DNA, the CDR3 is TGTGCCAGCAGCTTTTGGCAGAGGAATTCACCCCTCCACTTT.

V usage is TRBV24-1 and J usage is TRBJ2-1; D might be TRBD2 (6 bases). Trimming left V 3 bases short and J 8 bases short, with 16 bases between. Per germline, CDR1 KGHDR and CDR2 SFDVKD. The CDR3 totals 15 residues. Here the CDR3 DNA reads TGTGCCACCAGTGATCAGCACCAAATAGCGGATGAGCAGTTCTTC. As protein: CATSDQHQIADEQFF.

The genes are TRBV19 and TRBJ2-2, with 8 bases lining up with TRBD2. The ends lost 8 bases at V and 3 bases at J; junction bases unmatched: 8. This CDR3 comprises 15 residues. CDR1 and CDR2 (germline): LNHDA, SQIVND (reference sequence). CDR3 in DNA: TGTGCCAGTCGACGGGGGGGCCGGGACACCGGGGAGCTGTTTTTT. Protein sequence: CASRRGGRDTGELFF.

This clone was detected only a few times. The chain carries TRBV5-1 and TRBJ2-3; TRBD2 agrees at 10 bases. J gave up 6 bases and V 4 bases, and 17 bases lay outside the gene matches. Per the germline V gene, CDR1 is SGHRS and CDR2 is YFSETQ. There are 18 residues in the CDR3. The CDR3 region is CASSRRGAGGTRLDTQYF. For the CDR3, the DNA is TGCGCCAGCAGCCGGCGAGGAGCGGGGGGGACCCGCTTGGATACGCAGTATTTT.

V and J are TRBV6-2 or TRBV6-3 and TRBJ1-2; 8 bases are a match to TRBD1. Germline assignment: CDR1 MNHEY and CDR2 SVGEGT. V lost 6 bases, J lost 4 bases, and 4 bases stayed unmatched. CDR3 size: 13 residues. The CDR3 nucleotides are TGTGCCAGCAGCCAAGGACAGGGCTATGGCTACACCTTC. It encodes CASSQGQGYGYTF.

The rearrangement uses TRBV6-5 and TRBJ2-7, with D possibly being TRBD2 (7 bases). CDR1 is MNHEY and CDR2 is SVGAGI in the germline V gene. V lost 2 bases, J lost 4 bases, and 12 bases lay in between. The CDR3 runs to 14 residues. The CDR3 bases are TGTGCCAGCAGTTACCGGCGGGGGCCGTACGAGCAGTACTTC. As protein: CASSYRRGPYEQYF.

The rearrangement joins TRBV5-4 to TRBJ2-7, with 9 bases lining up with TRBD1. J gave up 3 bases and V 3 bases, and 7 bases lay outside the gene matches. This CDR3 region has 15 residues. Per the germline V gene, CDR1 is SGHNT and CDR2 is YYREEE (reference sequence). The CDR3 DNA sequence: TGTGCCAGCAGCTCACCGGGACAGGGCTACTACGAGCAGTACTTC. This encodes CASSSPGQGYYEQYF.

This clone came up a few times. The chain is built from TRBV25-1 and TRBJ1-1, with a possible D match to TRBD1 (5 bases). V lost 1 base, J lost 0 bases, and 9 bases lay in between. The CDR3 length is 15 residues. CDR1 is MGHDK, CDR2 SYGVNS, per germline. The CDR3 protein is CASSESAGLNTEAFF. The CDR3 nucleotides read TGTGCCAGCAGTGAATCGGCAGGGTTGAACACTGAAGCTTTCTTT.

This clone turned up a few times. The rearrangement joins TRBV7-8 to TRBJ2-4; D unresolved. There are 13 residues in the CDR3. Germline loops: CDR1 SGHVS, CDR2 FQNEAQ. V lost 4 bases and J 8 bases, leaving 12 bases between the germline ends. CDR3 protein: CASSSGTLDIQYF. The CDR3 nucleotides are TGTGCCAGCAGCTCCGGCACCTTGGACATTCAGTACTTC.

This clone is medium-sized in the sample. The V gene is TRBV30, the J gene TRBJ2-5; 7 bases are shared with TRBD2. V lost 3 bases to trimming and J lost 0 bases; unmatched junction nucleotides: 16. The V gene's germline CDR1 is GTSNPN and CDR2 SVGIG (reference sequence). This CDR3 comprises 18 residues. The CDR3: CAWRRAGLAAPNQETQYF. DNA for the CDR3: TGTGCCTGGAGGAGGGCGGGCCTAGCGGCCCCTAACCAAGAGACCCAGTACTTC.

J is TRBJ2-1 and V is TRBV19; D possibly corresponds to TRBD2 (5 bases). V lost 6 bases to trimming and J lost 4 bases, with 13 bases between them. Germline CDR1 and CDR2: LNHDA and SQIVND (reference sequence). The CDR3 loop spans 14 amino acids. CDR3 amino acids: CASRRASGYNEQFF. As DNA, the CDR3 is TGTGCCAGTAGGAGAGCGTCGGGGTACAATGAGCAGTTCTTC.

The chain couples TRBV4-3 to TRBJ2-5, with a possible D match to TRBD1 (5 bases). The CDR3 loop spans 18 amino acids. Germline loops: CDR1 LGHNA, CDR2 YSLEER. The germline V and J ends were trimmed by 0 bases and 2 bases, with 19 bases remaining between them. As DNA, the CDR3 is TGCGCCAGCAGCCAAGATGTCCTCCCGTCCTCAGGGCAAGAGACCCAGTACTTC. Translating gives CASSQDVLPSSGQETQYF.

This clone was detected once. The genes are TRBV7-2 and TRBJ1-1; no clear D gene. This CDR3 is built from 13 residues. V was shortened by 3 bases and J by 6 bases, with 11 bases between the two germline ends. Germline V gene sequence: CDR1 SGHTA, CDR2 FQGNSA. The CDR3 bases are TGTGCCAGCAGCTTGTCAGGCCCAGCTGAAGCTTTCTTT. It specifies CASSLSGPAEAFF.

The chain has TRBV5-1 and TRBJ2-2; D is ambiguous. Between the trimmed V and J ends, which lost 5 bases and 0 bases, there was a span of 8 bases. The CDR3 is made up of 14 amino acids. Germline V lookup: CDR1 SGHRS, CDR2 YFSETQ. CDR3 coding DNA: TGCGCCAGCAGATTTAACTCGAACACCGGGGAGCTGTTTTTT. Translated: CASRFNSNTGELFF.

V is TRBV3-1 (or the pseudogene TRBV3-2) and J is TRBJ1-3; no firm D call. Trimming removed 1 base at V and 7 bases at J, with 8 bases between. Germline V gene lookup returns CDR1 LGHDT and CDR2 YNNKEL (reference sequence). CDR3 size: 13 residues. The CDR3 region is CASSQAVGNTIYF. Here the CDR3 DNA reads TGTGCCAGCAGCCAAGCTGTCGGGAACACCATATATTTT.

This clone was observed once. V gene TRBV3-1 (or the pseudogene TRBV3-2) combines with J gene TRBJ2-2, with D unresolved. The V and J ends lost 1 base and 4 bases respectively, with 4 bases between them. Germline assignment: CDR1 LGHDT and CDR2 YNNKEL (reference sequence). CDR3 length equals 13 residues. Here the CDR3 reads CASSQGGTGELFF. CDR3 bases: TGTGCCAGCAGCCAAGGGGGCACCGGGGAGCTGTTTTTT.

The V and J genes are TRBV10-3 and TRBJ2-1; the D gene is possibly TRBD1 (5 bases). V was clipped by 2 bases and J by 12 bases, with 11 bases between them. Germline CDR1 and CDR2: ENHRY and SYGVKD. This CDR3 region has 12 residues. The CDR3 DNA is TGTGCCATCAGTGAGGACAGAGGTTGGCAGTTCTTC. Translation gives CAISEDRGWQFF.

The V and J genes are TRBV7-2 and TRBJ1-1, with TRBD1 identical over 7 bases. The germline V gene encodes CDR1 SGHTA and CDR2 FQGNSA. This CDR3 contains 15 residues. The V segment lost 3 bases and the J segment 1 base; nucleotides outside the gene matches: 5. The CDR3 here is CASSFSGTANTEAFF. Here the CDR3 DNA reads TGTGCCAGCAGCTTTTCCGGGACAGCGAACACTGAAGCTTTCTTT.

This chain connects TRBV7-2 to TRBJ1-3; possibly TRBD1 for D (6 bases). V lost 5 bases and J lost 3, with 14 bases in between. Germline loops: CDR1 SGHTA, CDR2 FQGNSA. This CDR3 is 15 amino acids long. The CDR3 reads CASSRLQGGGNTIYF. The CDR3 DNA sequence: TGTGCCAGCAGCCGCTTACAGGGTGGTGGAAACACCATATATTTT.

This clone has ten or more counts. The chain carries TRBV29-1 and TRBJ1-1; D gene uncertain. The CDR3 is 13 amino acids. Germline V CDR1 and CDR2: SQVTM, ANQGSEA. Trimming removed 7 bases at V and 3 bases at J, with 15 bases between. The CDR3 coding sequence is TGCAGCGCCAGGACTGGAGGTGACACTGAAGCTTTCTTT. As protein: CSARTGGDTEAFF.

The rearrangement uses TRBV27 and TRBJ1-4; D remains ambiguous. Germline lookup yields CDR1 MNHEY and CDR2 SMNVEV (reference sequence). V was pared by 6 bases and J by 0 bases, with 17 bases between. This CDR3 has 17 amino acids. The CDR3 spells CASSTSTNPATNEKLFF. CDR3 DNA sequence: TGTGCCAGCAGCACCTCGACAAACCCGGCAACTAATGAAAAACTGTTTTTT.

This clone appeared a few times. This chain connects TRBV10-2 to TRBJ1-3; a possible D gene is TRBD1 (6 bases). The V end lost 2 bases, the J end lost 6 bases, and 11 bases lay between the germline ends. The CDR3 runs 14 residues. Germline V gene sequence: CDR1 WSHSY, CDR2 SAAADI. CDR3 in amino acids: CASSETGRTNTIYF. The CDR3 DNA sequence: TGCGCCAGCAGTGAGACAGGGAGGACAAACACCATATATTTT.

The sample holds a few counts of this clone. Other DNA variants within this sample encode the same CDR3. This chain joins TRBV18 and TRBJ1-3; D unresolved. Germline CDR1 KGHSH, CDR2 LQKENI. The germline V and J ends were trimmed by 3 bases and 0 bases, with 6 bases remaining between them. This CDR3 spans 14 amino acids. The CDR3 reads CASSPEGSGNTIYF. In DNA, the CDR3 is TGTGCCAGCTCACCGGAGGGCTCTGGAAACACCATATATTTT.

The chain uses TRBV28 and TRBJ1-1; D may be TRBD1 (5 bases). V lost 7 bases, J lost 1 base, and 13 bases lay in between. There are 14 residues in the CDR3. From germline, CDR1 is MDHEN and CDR2 SYDVKM. CDR3 DNA sequence: TGTGCCAGCACCCTCGGGGGGGAGAACACTGAAGCTTTCTTT. Translating it yields CASTLGGENTEAFF. The full variable domain, its missing parts supplied by reference TRBV28 and TRBJ1-1, is DVKVTQSSRYLVKRTGEKVFLECVQDMDHENMFWYRQDPGLGLRLIYFSYDVKMKEKGDIPEGYSVSREKKERFSLILESASTNQTSMYLCASTLGGENTEAFFGQGTRLTVV.

The chain recombines TRBV29-1 with TRBJ2-3, with 10 bases lining up with TRBD2. This CDR3 is built from 14 residues. The germline gives CDR1 SQVTM, CDR2 ANQGSEA. V gave up 5 bases and J gave up 5 bases; unmatched junction bases: 7. As DNA, the CDR3 is TGCAGCGTTCTAGCGGGAGTTACCATAGATACGCAGTATTTT. It specifies CSVLAGVTIDTQYF.

As regards this clone: The junction does not match germline at one end; this may be a read error. This chain uses TRBV7-2 with TRBJ2-5; tentatively, D is TRBD1 or TRBD2 (5 bases each). The germline V gene has CDR1 SGHTA and CDR2 FQGNSA. This CDR3 spans 14 amino acids. As DNA, the CDR3 is TGTGCCGGCAGCTTAGACGGGGCGGGCGAGACCCAGTACTTC. This translates into CAGSLDGAGETQYF.